This paragraph covers one TCR beta chain sequence. The target antigen is unknown. The sample carries other DNA sequences with the same CDR3. This entry belongs to a study of shared clonotypes between healthy human individuals. The CDR3 covers 14 residues. Germline assignment: CDR1 GTSNPN and CDR2 SVGIG (reference sequence). V was cut by 0 bases and J by 0 bases, with 9 bases left in between. Template for every sorted-subset replicate PCR totaled approximately 0.2 ug DNA, approximately 30,000 T cell genomes. Using immunoSEQ multiplex PCR, the repertoire was profiled, and TCRdb retains in-frame clones only, with some absent. Among around 2.1 million clones, about 93% were seen once, and the ten largest hold 1.7%. Naive CD8 cells lacked CD45RO and underwent positive selection for CCR7, leaving out terminally differentiated effector memory CD45RA+ cells. Findings and caveats of the study: It was the non-shared clonotypes that had lower generation probabilities than clonotypes shared by all four donors. The authors sampled blood alone, and tissue repertoires likely differ. What rarefaction showed was incomplete sorted-subset sequencing despite large depth.

The TCR originated in a man between 18 and 29 years old in good health. Some clones in this sample may be carry-over from other donors' samples. Sequenced: naive CD8+ T cells from PBMCs. The V call is TRBV30, the J call TRBJ2-7, with D perhaps TRBD2 (5 bases). CDR3 nucleotides: TGTGCCTGGAGTGTAGGTGCGGGCTCCTACGAGCAGTACTTC. Translation gives CAWSVGAGSYEQYF. Variable domain in full (rest from reference TRBV30 and TRBJ2-7): SQTIHQWPATLVQPVGSPLSLECTVEGTSNPNLYWYRQAAGRGLQLLFYSVGIGQISSEVPQNLSASRPQDRQFILSSKKLLLSDSGFYLCAWSVGAGSYEQYFGPGTRLTVT.